Sequencing of this T cell receptor beta chain was carried out in a study of T cell changes during pregnancy in multiple sclerosis. The V and J ends lost 1 base and 5 bases, in that order; junction bases with no gene match: 15. This CDR3 spans 18 amino acids. The germline CDR1 and CDR2 sequences are LGHNA and YNFKEQ. TCRdb's table, derived via immunoSEQ multiplex PCR, lists solely in-frame clones and lacks some. The data hold approximately 46,000 clones, with about nine tenths observed a single time. This clonotype was obtained from a female donor with multiple sclerosis, enrolled in a pregnancy study. The source was CD8+ T cells from peripheral blood mononuclear cells, collected after pregnancy. The chain employs TRBV4-2 and TRBJ2-5; 8 bases are a match to TRBD2. CDR3 in DNA: TGTGCCAGCAGCCAAGGGTTTGTCCTAGCGGGCAATTCGGAGACCCAGTACTTC. Translating it yields CASSQGFVLAGNSETQYF.